This T cell receptor (beta chain) was recovered during a study of lymphopenia after photon versus proton radiotherapy. CDR3 length: 14 residues. Germline CDR1 and CDR2: SQVTM and ANQGSEA. Losses at the gene ends were 6 bases for V and 2 bases for J; bases not matched to a gene: 3. Produced via immunoSEQ multiplex PCR; TCRdb's table is partial and in-frame only. The repertoire holds approximately 160,000 clones, with 88% as singletons. The starting material was peripheral blood, obtained from a patient treated with photon-based radiotherapy. This rearrangement joins TRBV29-1 to TRBJ2-1, with TRBD2 matching 11 bases. This receptor was obtained from a man aged 45-65 years with gastric cancer. CDR3 amino acids: CSVRTSGPYNEQFF. For the CDR3, the DNA is TGCAGCGTCCGGACTAGCGGGCCCTACAATGAGCAGTTCTTC.